This T cell receptor (beta chain) was captured in a study of shared clonotypes between healthy human individuals. As processed by the authors: Filtering was not the same, since immunoSEQ gave junction-only sequences without quality scores. Sequencing used immunoSEQ multiplex PCR; TCRdb keeps in-frame clones, though not all of them. That table is the source of V, J and clone size, and D and trimming were worked out from the DNA. Here the sample spans roughly 1 million clones, about three quarters being singletons. This CDR3 region has 15 residues. The germline V gene has CDR1 MDHEN and CDR2 SYDVKM. The J segment lost 0 bases and the V segment lost 6 bases, leaving 7 bases of the junction unmatched. Splitting the CD4+ cells yielded a CD45RA+ naive subset and a CD45RA-negative memory subset.

Material for sequencing was memory CD4+ T cells sorted from blood. Subset given: CD45RA-negative fraction. The TCR was taken from a man aged 18 to 30 in good health. The V gene is TRBV28, the J gene TRBJ2-7; 8 positions match TRBD2. CDR3 sequence reads: CASSSGGGSSYEQYF. In nucleotides, the CDR3 is TGTGCCAGCAGCTCCGGGGGGGGAAGCTCCTACGAGCAGTACTTC.